What follows is one T cell receptor beta chain and its context. This sample was taken from a study of OX40 agonist ivuxolimab in advanced cancers. The overall study: In three patients, partial responses were observed, one with hepatocellular carcinoma and two with cutaneous melanoma.

The CDR3 sequence is 15 residues long. V lost 6 bases and J 0 bases, leaving 14 bases between the germline ends. Germline-derived CDR1 and CDR2 are MNHEY and SMNVEV (reference sequence). The method was immunoSEQ multiplex PCR; TCRdb's version includes in-frame clones alone and lacks a portion of them. Here the sample spans approximately 66,000 clones, approximately 90% being singletons. At cycle 4 day 1, cycle 7 day 1, and baseline, blood was sampled. This receptor was obtained from an adult with an advanced solid tumor such as melanoma, head and neck, liver or kidney cancer. The specimen was CD4+ or CD8+ T cells sorted from blood, collected in a trial of the OX40 agonist ivuxolimab. The V call is TRBV27, the J call TRBJ1-2, with TRBD1 as a possible D gene (5 bases). CDR3 in amino acids: CASRFVDSPNYGYTF. The CDR3 nucleotides are TGTGCCAGCAGATTTGTCGACAGTCCTAACTATGGCTACACCTTC.